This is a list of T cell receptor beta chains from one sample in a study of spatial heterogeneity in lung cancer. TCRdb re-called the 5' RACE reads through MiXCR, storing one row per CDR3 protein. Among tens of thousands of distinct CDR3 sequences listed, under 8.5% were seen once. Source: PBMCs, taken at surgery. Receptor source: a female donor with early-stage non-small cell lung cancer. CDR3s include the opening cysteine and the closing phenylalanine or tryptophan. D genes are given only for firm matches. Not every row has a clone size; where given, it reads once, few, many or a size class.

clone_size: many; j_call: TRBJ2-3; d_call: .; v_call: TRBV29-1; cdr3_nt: TGCAGCGTGGACGGAGGGGGCACAGATACGCAGTATTTT; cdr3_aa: CSVDGGGTDTQYF
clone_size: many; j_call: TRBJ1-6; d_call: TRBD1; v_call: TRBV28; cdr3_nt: TGTGCCAGCAGTGGACAGGGATTCACCCTCCACTTT; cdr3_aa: CASSGQGFTLHF
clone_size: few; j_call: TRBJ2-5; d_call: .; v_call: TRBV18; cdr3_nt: TGTGCCAGCTCACTACCGACCCAAGAGACCCAGTACTTC; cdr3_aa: CASSLPTQETQYF
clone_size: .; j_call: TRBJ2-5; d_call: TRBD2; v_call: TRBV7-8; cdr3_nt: TGTGCCAGCAGCCCGCGGACTAGCGGGTACCAAGAGACCCAGTACTTC; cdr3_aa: CASSPRTSGYQETQYF
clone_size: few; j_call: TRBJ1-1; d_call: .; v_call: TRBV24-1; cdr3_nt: TGTGCCACCAGTGTTCCGGGAGACACTGAAGCTTTCTTT; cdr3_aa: CATSVPGDTEAFF
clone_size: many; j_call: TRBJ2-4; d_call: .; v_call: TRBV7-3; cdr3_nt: TGTGCCAGCAGCTTAGGATCGGGAGAACCTGGATCGGCCAAAAACATTCAGTACTTC; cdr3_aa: CASSLGSGEPGSAKNIQYF
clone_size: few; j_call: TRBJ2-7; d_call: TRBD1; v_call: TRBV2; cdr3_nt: TGTGCCAGCAGGAGGACAGGCTACACCTACGAGCAGTACTTC; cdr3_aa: CASRRTGYTYEQYF
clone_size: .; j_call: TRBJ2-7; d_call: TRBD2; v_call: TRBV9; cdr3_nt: TGTGCCAGCAGCGTAGCAGCGGGAATCGCGTACGAGCAGTACTTC; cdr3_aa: CASSVAAGIAYEQYF
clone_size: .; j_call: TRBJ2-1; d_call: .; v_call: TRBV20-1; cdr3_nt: TGCAGTGCTAGAGACGCCAACTACAATGAGCAGTTCTTC; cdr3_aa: CSARDANYNEQFF
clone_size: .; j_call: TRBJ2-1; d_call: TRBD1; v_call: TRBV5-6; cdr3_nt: TGTGCCAGCAGCTGGCGGACAGGGTACAATGAGCAGTTCTTC; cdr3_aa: CASSWRTGYNEQFF
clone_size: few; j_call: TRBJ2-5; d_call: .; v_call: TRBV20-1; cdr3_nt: TGCAGTGCTAGAGGCCGATTAACAAGGGAGACCCAGTACTTC; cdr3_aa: CSARGRLTRETQYF
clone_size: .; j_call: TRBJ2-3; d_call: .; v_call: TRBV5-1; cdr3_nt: TGCGCCAGCAGCCCTAGATTACGCACAGATACGCAGTATTTT; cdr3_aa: CASSPRLRTDTQYF
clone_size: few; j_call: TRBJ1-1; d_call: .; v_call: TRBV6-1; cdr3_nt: TGTGCCAGCCGGCTGCAGATGAACACTGAAGCTTTCTTT; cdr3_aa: CASRLQMNTEAFF
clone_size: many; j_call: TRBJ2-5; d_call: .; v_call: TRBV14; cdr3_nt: TGTGCCAGCAGCCCCTGGGACCAGCAAGAGACCCAGTACTTC; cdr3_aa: CASSPWDQQETQYF
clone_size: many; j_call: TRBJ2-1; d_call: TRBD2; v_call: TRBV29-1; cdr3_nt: TGCAGCGTCCCTGGGGCGGGAGGGCCGAGGAATGAGCAGTTCTTC; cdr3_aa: CSVPGAGGPRNEQFF
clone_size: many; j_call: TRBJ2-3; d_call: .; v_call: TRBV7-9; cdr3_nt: TGTGCCAGCAGCACTTGGACTAGCACAGATACGCAGTATTTT; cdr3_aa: CASSTWTSTDTQYF
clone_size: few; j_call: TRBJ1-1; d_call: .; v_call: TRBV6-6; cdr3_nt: TGTGCCAGCAGTTCCCTGGTGGCTGAAGCTTTCTTT; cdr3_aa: CASSSLVAEAFF
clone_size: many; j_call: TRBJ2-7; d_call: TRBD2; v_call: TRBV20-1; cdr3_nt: TGCAGTGCTAGCAATGCGTGGGGAAGCGAGCGGGGGCCGACCTACGAGCAGTACTTC; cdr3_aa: CSASNAWGSERGPTYEQYF
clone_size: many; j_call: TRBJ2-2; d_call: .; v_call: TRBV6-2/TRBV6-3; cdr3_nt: TGTGCCAGCAGTTACACGGGGACCGGGGAGCTGTTTTTT; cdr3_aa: CASSYTGTGELFF
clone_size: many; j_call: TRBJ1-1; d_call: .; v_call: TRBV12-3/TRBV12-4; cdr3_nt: TGTGCCAGCAGGAAGACGTCGGTGAACACTGAAGCTTTCTTT; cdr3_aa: CASRKTSVNTEAFF